These 31 T cell receptor beta chains were all obtained from the same sample, sequenced in a study of T-cell reconstitution after alpha-beta-depleted transplantation in children (dated by TCRdb to about 2016). Library creation used PCR. The sequencer listed for this sample is Illumina HiSeq 2500. To normalize quantification of the TCRbeta repertoire, the TCR libraries were built with molecular barcoding that relied on unique molecular identifiers. TCRdb took the public reads, trimmed them with fastp at Q25, ran MiXCR for clone calling and kept in-frame beta chains. Here each entry gathers all rows of one CDR3 protein and keeps the most common genes and DNA. In all, the sample holds approximately 590,000 distinct CDR3 sequences, and over 9.5% of those were seen once. The top ten clonotypes cover roughly 3.9% of the sample. The sample here was PBMCs from the stem cell graft donor, taken from the stem cell graft. These receptors came from a human donor who donated a stem cell graft to a child with acute myeloid leukemia.

This clonotype was counted only a few times. The chain combines TRBV11-1 with TRBJ1-1; D gene unclear. The CDR3 extends over 13 amino acids. Trimming took 3 bases from V and 10 from J, leaving 15 bases between them. Per germline, CDR1 SGHAT and CDR2 FQDESV (reference sequence). Written as DNA, the CDR3 is TGTGCCAGCAGCTTCTCCTCTCGGGAAACAGCTTTCTTT. It encodes CASSFSSRETAFF.

This clonotype was detected only a few times. This rearrangement joins TRBV12-3 or TRBV12-4 to TRBJ2-1; D is unresolved. This CDR3 contains 14 residues. V was clipped by 7 bases and J by 2 bases, with 12 bases between them. DNA for the CDR3: TGTGCCAGCACCACAACTAACCCCTACAATGAGCAGTTCTTC. Protein sequence: CASTTTNPYNEQFF.

This clonotype showed up just a few times. The chain links TRBV20-1 to TRBJ1-6; 9 bases fit TRBD1. The V segment lost 0 bases and the J segment 0 bases; nucleotides outside the gene matches: 0. This CDR3 is built from 16 residues. From germline, CDR1 is DFQATT and CDR2 SNEGSKA (reference sequence). The CDR3: CSARETGGSYNSPLHF. In nucleotides, the CDR3 is TGCAGTGCTAGAGAGACAGGGGGCTCCTATAATTCACCCCTCCACTTT.

The gene calls are TRBV7-3 and TRBJ2-3; TRBD2 aligns across 11 bases. The CDR3 covers 15 residues. Germline V lookup: CDR1 SGHTA, CDR2 FQGTGA. After removal of 6 bases from V and 1 base from J, the junction contained 3 bases not matched to a gene. CDR3 nucleotides: TGTGCCAGCAGTATAGCGGGAGGGGGCACAGATACGCAGTATTTT. Translated: CASSIAGGGTDTQYF.

The gene calls are TRBV7-2 and TRBJ2-7; 7 bases match TRBD1. The CDR3 loop spans 12 amino acids. The junction had 5 bases not matched to a gene; V was cut back by 6 bases and J by 6 bases. Looked up from germline, CDR1 is SGHTA and CDR2 is FQGNSA. As DNA, the CDR3 is TGTGCCAGCAGTTCTACAGGGGCCGAGCAGTACTTC. This sequence encodes CASSSTGAEQYF.

As to this clonotype: A much bigger clone sits one base away, suggesting this may be a read error. The V and J genes are TRBV6-6 and TRBJ2-1; D gene unclear. This CDR3 has 13 amino acids. Germline V CDR1 and CDR2: MNHNY, SVGAGI (reference sequence). V was cut by 10 bases and J by 0 bases, with 10 bases left in between. CDR3 in amino acids: CANKPSSYNEQFF. The CDR3 coding sequence is TGTGCCAACAAACCGAGCTCCTACAATGAGCAGTTCTTC.

This clonotype was detected only a few times. This chain connects TRBV12-3 or TRBV12-4 to TRBJ2-5; D may be TRBD1 or TRBD2 (5 bases each). This CDR3 contains 13 residues. The germline V and J ends were trimmed by 5 bases and 5 bases, with 12 bases remaining between them. CDR3 in DNA: TGTGCCAGCAGTCCCGGGACGCCTGAGACCCAGTACTTC. This sequence encodes CASSPGTPETQYF.

This clonotype was seen at least ten times. The chain employs TRBV10-3 and TRBJ2-5; maybe TRBD2 (6 bases). Trimming pared 0 bases from V and 3 bases from J, leaving 8 bases between. CDR1 and CDR2 from the germline V gene are ENHRY and SYGVKD. The CDR3 totals 14 residues. The CDR3 sequence: CAISESPGEETQYF. DNA for the CDR3: TGTGCCATCAGTGAGTCTCCGGGGGAAGAGACCCAGTACTTC.

This clonotype was seen more than once but under ten times. The chain is built from TRBV7-2 and TRBJ2-5; 9 bases fit TRBD2. CDR1 SGHTA and CDR2 FQGNSA come from the germline V gene. CDR3 size: 15 residues. J gave up 0 bases and V 6 bases, and 5 bases lay outside the gene matches. CDR3 coding DNA: TGTGCCAGCAGACCCCGGACTAGCGACCAAGAGACCCAGTACTTC. Translated: CASRPRTSDQETQYF. Full variable domain (missing parts from reference TRBV7-2 and TRBJ2-5): GAGVSQSPSNKVTEKGKDVELRCDPISGHTALYWYRQSLGQGLEFLIYFQGNSAPDKSGLPSDRFSAERTGGSVSTLTIQRTQQEDSAVYLCASRPRTSDQETQYFGPGTRLLVL.

This clonotype has at least ten counts. The chain has TRBV7-2 and TRBJ2-1; no reliable D call. The CDR3 totals 14 residues. V dropped 0 bases and J dropped 9 bases, with 12 bases sitting between them. In germline, CDR1 is SGHTA, CDR2 FQGNSA. The CDR3 reads CASSLALGKGEQFF. Written as DNA, the CDR3 is TGTGCCAGCAGCTTAGCCTTAGGGAAAGGTGAGCAGTTCTTC.

This clonotype has more than one count but fewer than ten. The V and J genes are TRBV12-3 or TRBV12-4 and TRBJ2-4, with D possibly matching TRBD1 (5 bases). The CDR3 runs 17 residues. Trimming left V 5 bases short and J 0 bases short, with 17 bases between. The CDR3 reads CASSQGSRRIAKNIQYF. The CDR3 DNA sequence: TGTGCCAGCAGTCAGGGCAGCAGGAGAATAGCCAAAAACATTCAGTACTTC.

A few counts support this clonotype. In nucleotides, the CDR3 is TGTGCCAGCAGCCAAGATATCGGGAGTAGAGAGCAGTTCTTC. This encodes CASSQDIGSREQFF. The chain is built from TRBV14 and TRBJ2-1; TRBD2 might be the D (6 bases). The CDR3 runs to 14 residues. Germline V gene sequence: CDR1 SGHDN, CDR2 FVKESK. Trimming pared 0 bases from V and 10 bases from J, leaving 13 bases between.

This clonotype was observed at least ten times. The chain employs TRBV29-1 and TRBJ2-5; D possibly matches TRBD1 or TRBD2 (5 bases each). Trimming took 5 bases from V and 3 from J, leaving 16 bases between them. The CDR3 runs 14 residues. From germline, CDR1 is SQVTM and CDR2 ANQGSEA. The DNA of the CDR3 is TGCAGCGTTCCGGGTTGGGGGTGGGAAGAGACCCAGTACTTC. Protein: CSVPGWGWEETQYF.

V gene TRBV14 combines with J gene TRBJ2-7; 8 positions agree with TRBD2. CDR1 SGHDN and CDR2 FVKESK come from the germline V gene. Trimming took 4 bases from V and 7 from J; bases not matched to a gene: 15. The CDR3 is 16 amino acids. In DNA, the CDR3 is TGTGCCAGCAGCCGCATTGGAGGACTAGCAGTAGCAGAGCAGTACTTC. It translates to CASSRIGGLAVAEQYF.

The chain uses TRBV12-3 or TRBV12-4 and TRBJ1-5, with D unresolved. The CDR3 runs to 14 residues. V lost 6 bases, J lost 2 bases, and 11 bases lay in between. The CDR3 nucleotides are TGTGCCAGCAGACTGAACCCCGGCAATCAGCCCCAGCATTTT. Translated, it gives CASRLNPGNQPQHF.

This clonotype has a count of ten or more. The rearrangement uses TRBV20-1 and TRBJ1-6; D is unclear. This CDR3 contains 14 residues. Between the trimmed V and J ends, which lost 6 bases and 9 bases, there was a span of 18 bases. CDR1 is DFQATT, CDR2 SNEGSKA, per germline (reference sequence). CDR3 sequence: CSAKAGKEASPLHF. The CDR3 region has the DNA TGCAGTGCGAAGGCGGGGAAGGAGGCTTCACCCCTCCACTTT.

Of note for this clonotype: Germline is not matched at one junction end, which may reflect a read error. The genes are TRBV3-1 and TRBJ2-5; D unresolved. The CDR3 runs to 12 residues. Germline CDR1 is LGHDT and CDR2 is YNNKEL (reference sequence). CDR3 protein: CASNQDQETQYF. The CDR3 bases are TGTGCCAGCAACCAAGACCAAGAGACCCAGTACTTC.

This clonotype was seen at least ten times. The chain has TRBV12-3 or TRBV12-4 and TRBJ2-5, with TRBD1 identical over 7 bases. Losses at the gene ends were 7 bases for V and 5 bases for J; bases not matched to a gene: 10. The CDR3 is 14 amino acids. Here the CDR3 reads CASTTGMGWETQYF. CDR3 sequence (DNA): TGTGCCAGCACGACAGGGATGGGTTGGGAGACCCAGTACTTC.

The gene calls are TRBV4-3 and TRBJ2-1; 14 bases are shared with TRBD2. Per the germline V gene, CDR1 is LGHNA and CDR2 is YSLEER. The CDR3 is 16 residues long. With V trimmed by 3 bases and J by 8 bases, 6 bases remained unmatched. The CDR3 DNA is TGCGCCAGCAGCCAGGCGGGACTAGCGGGAGTCGATGAGCAGTTCTTC. It encodes CASSQAGLAGVDEQFF.

In this sample, this clonotype turned up many times. The V and J genes are TRBV28 and TRBJ2-7, with D possibly TRBD1 on 6 matching bases. Trimming took off 5 bases at V and 3 bases at J, with 14 bases between the two ends. Looked up from germline, CDR1 is MDHEN and CDR2 is SYDVKM. This CDR3 region has 14 residues. CDR3 region: CASSPPGTHYEQYF. The CDR3 bases are TGTGCCAGCAGTCCACCCGGGACACACTACGAGCAGTACTTC.

The V and J genes are TRBV6-2 or TRBV6-3 and TRBJ2-7; 11 bases align to TRBD2. Germline CDR1 and CDR2: MNHEY and SVGEGT. This CDR3 comprises 17 residues. V was pared by 0 bases and J by 5 bases, with 9 bases of the junction left unmatched. The CDR3 is CASSYSSGLAGGNEQYF. The CDR3 DNA is TGTGCCAGCAGTTACTCTTCTGGGCTAGCGGGAGGCAACGAGCAGTACTTC.

This clonotype appeared many times. The V and J genes are TRBV6-5 and TRBJ2-2; TRBD2 agrees at 8 bases. The CDR3 spans 13 residues. Trimming at V came to 10 bases and at J to 9 bases, leaving 10 bases not matched to a gene. Germline V gene sequence: CDR1 MNHEY, CDR2 SVGAGI. CDR3 region: CATGLVPIRELFF. As DNA, the CDR3 is TGTGCCACGGGACTAGTTCCAATCCGGGAGCTGTTTTTT.

CDR3 nucleotide sequence: TGCAGTGCCGGACTGCAAAGGGAGACCCAGTACTTC. Amino acids: CSAGLQRETQYF. The rearrangement joins TRBV20-1 to TRBJ2-5, with D maybe TRBD2 (5 bases). CDR1 DFQATT and CDR2 SNEGSKA come from the germline V gene (reference sequence). The length of the CDR3 is 12 residues. The ends were cut back, 6 bases at V and 5 bases at J, with 13 bases in the middle.

V is TRBV11-2 and J is TRBJ2-1, with D maybe TRBD1 (6 bases). This CDR3 contains 18 residues. V was pared by 4 bases and J by 0 bases, with 19 bases between. The germline CDR1 and CDR2 sequences are SGHAT and FQNNGV. Here the CDR3 DNA reads TGTGCCAGCAGCTACCGGGGACCCACAGGGAGCTCCTACAATGAGCAGTTCTTC. It translates to CASSYRGPTGSSYNEQFF.

This clonotype was seen a handful of times. The chain employs TRBV7-2 and TRBJ2-7; D possibly corresponds to TRBD1 (6 bases). Germline values: CDR1 SGHTA, CDR2 FQGNSA. The CDR3 consists of 15 residues. Deletions cut 0 bases from V and 2 bases from J, with 11 bases between. The chain's CDR3 is CASSLARGSPYEQYF. The CDR3 DNA sequence: TGTGCCAGCAGCTTAGCCAGGGGTTCCCCCTACGAGCAGTACTTC.

This clonotype was seen at least ten times. This chain links TRBV28 with TRBJ2-7; D gene uncertain. V was shortened by 11 bases and J by 4 bases, with 18 bases between the two germline ends. CDR1 and CDR2 (germline): MDHEN, SYDVKM. The CDR3 loop spans 13 amino acids. The CDR3 reads CASLGGLLYEQYF. CDR3 bases: TGTGCCTCCCTCGGTGGCCTTCTATACGAGCAGTACTTC.

This clonotype was seen a few times. This chain connects TRBV20-1 to TRBJ2-1; unclear D gene. The germline V gene encodes CDR1 DFQATT and CDR2 SNEGSKA (reference sequence). This CDR3 is built from 12 residues. Trimming removed 3 bases from V and 9 bases from J, with 12 bases in between. The CDR3 protein is CSAREGAPEQFF. CDR3 sequence (DNA): TGCAGTGCTAGGGAAGGAGCCCCTGAGCAGTTCTTC.

This clonotype came up many times. The rearrangement uses TRBV29-1 and TRBJ2-7; D is unclear. The CDR3 extends over 12 amino acids. V dropped 1 base and J dropped 3 bases, with 7 bases sitting between them. Germline loops: CDR1 SQVTM, CDR2 ANQGSEA. For the CDR3, the DNA is TGCAGCGTTGAAGGAAATGACTACGAGCAGTACTTC. Translated: CSVEGNDYEQYF.

This clonotype was counted only a few times. This sequence joins TRBV6-4 and TRBJ2-1, with D perhaps matching TRBD1 or TRBD2 (6 bases each). From germline, CDR1 is MRHNA and CDR2 SNTAGT. V lost 8 bases and J lost 15, with 23 bases in between. This CDR3 has 13 residues. The CDR3 reads CASRKVTRGDLFF. CDR3 DNA sequence: TGTGCCAGCCGAAAGGTTACTAGGGGGGATCTGTTCTTC.

The rearrangement uses TRBV24-1 and TRBJ2-1; TRBD1 aligns across 11 bases. The V and J ends lost 3 bases and 5 bases, in that order; junction bases with no gene match: 5. There are 16 residues in the CDR3. CDR1 is KGHDR and CDR2 is SFDVKD in the germline V gene. The CDR3 DNA is TGTGCCACCAGTGATCCGGGGACAGGGGGGGACAATGAGCAGTTCTTC. This sequence encodes CATSDPGTGGDNEQFF.

The V call is TRBV5-5, the J call TRBJ2-2; D is possibly TRBD1 or TRBD2 (5 bases each). The CDR3 contains 16 residues. CDR1 and CDR2 (germline): SGHKS, YYEKEE (reference sequence). V lost 3 bases to trimming and J lost 8 bases, with 20 bases between them. This CDR3 is CASSSGTQARWGELFF. For the CDR3, the DNA is TGTGCCAGCAGCTCCGGGACCCAAGCGAGGTGGGGGGAGCTGTTTTTT. Complete variable domain (other parts from reference TRBV5-5 and TRBJ2-2): DAGVTQSPTHLIKTRGQQVTLRCSPISGHKSVSWYQQVLGQGPQFIFQYYEKEERGRGNFPDRFSARQFPNYSSELNVNALLLGDSALYLCASSSGTQARWGELFFGEGSRLTVL.